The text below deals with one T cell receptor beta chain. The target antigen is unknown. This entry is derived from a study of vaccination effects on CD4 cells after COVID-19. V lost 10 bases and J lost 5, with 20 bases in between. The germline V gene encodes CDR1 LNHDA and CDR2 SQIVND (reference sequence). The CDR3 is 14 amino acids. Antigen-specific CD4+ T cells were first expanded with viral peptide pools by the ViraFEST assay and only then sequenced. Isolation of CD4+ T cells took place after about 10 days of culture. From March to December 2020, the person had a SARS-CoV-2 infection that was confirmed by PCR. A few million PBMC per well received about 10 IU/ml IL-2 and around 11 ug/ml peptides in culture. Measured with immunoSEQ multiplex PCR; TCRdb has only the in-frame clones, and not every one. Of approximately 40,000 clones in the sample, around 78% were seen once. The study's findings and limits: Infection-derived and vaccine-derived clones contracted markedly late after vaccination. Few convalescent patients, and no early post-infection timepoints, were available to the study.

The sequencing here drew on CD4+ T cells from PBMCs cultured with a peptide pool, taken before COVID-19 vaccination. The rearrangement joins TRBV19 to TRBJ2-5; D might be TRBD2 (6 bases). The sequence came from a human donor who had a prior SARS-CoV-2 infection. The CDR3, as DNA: TGTGCCACCCGACTAGATCAGGGTGTTGAGACCCAGTACTTC. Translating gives CATRLDQGVETQYF.